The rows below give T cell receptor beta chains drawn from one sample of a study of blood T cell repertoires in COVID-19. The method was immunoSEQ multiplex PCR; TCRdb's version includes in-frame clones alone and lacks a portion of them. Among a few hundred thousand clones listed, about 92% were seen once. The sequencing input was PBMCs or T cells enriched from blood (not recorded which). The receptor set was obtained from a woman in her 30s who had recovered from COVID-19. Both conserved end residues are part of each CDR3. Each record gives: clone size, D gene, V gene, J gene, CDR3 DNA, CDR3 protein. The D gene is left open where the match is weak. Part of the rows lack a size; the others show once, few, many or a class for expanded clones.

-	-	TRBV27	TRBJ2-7	TGTGCCAGCATAAGTCCGACCGGGGGCGAGCAGTACTTC	CASISPTGGEQYF
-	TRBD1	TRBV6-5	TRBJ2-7	TGTGCCAGCAGTTACTCGACAGGGGATCCCTACGAGCAGTACTTC	CASSYSTGDPYEQYF
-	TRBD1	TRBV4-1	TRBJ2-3	TGCGCCAGCTCCGGGACAGGAAGCACAGATACGCAGTATTTT	CASSGTGSTDTQYF
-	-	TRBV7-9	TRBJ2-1	TGTGCCAGCAGCTTTGTCGATGAGCAGTTCTTC	CASSFVDEQFF
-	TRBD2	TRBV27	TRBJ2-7	TGTGCCAGCAGACCCGGGGGGGCCTACGAGCAGTACTTC	CASRPGGAYEQYF
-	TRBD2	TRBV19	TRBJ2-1	TGTGCCAGTAGTATTGGTGCTAGCGGCCCCTACAATGAGCAGTTCTTC	CASSIGASGPYNEQFF
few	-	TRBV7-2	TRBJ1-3	TGTGCCAGCAGCTCTCGGACACTCTCTGGAAACACCATATATTTT	CASSSRTLSGNTIYF
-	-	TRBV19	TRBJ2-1	TGTGCCAGTAGTACTACCTTCAATGAGCAGTTCTTC	CASSTTFNEQFF
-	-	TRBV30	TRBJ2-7	TGTGCCTGGAGTTCGCGGGATGGAACCTACGAGCAGTACTTC	CAWSSRDGTYEQYF
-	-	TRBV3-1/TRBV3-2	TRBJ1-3	TGTGCCAGCAGCCAAGGGGTAGGCGGTGGGTCTGGAAACACCATATATTTT	CASSQGVGGGSGNTIYF
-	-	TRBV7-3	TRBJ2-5	TGTGCCAGCACCCATTTTGGAGGCCAAGAGACCCAGTACTTC	CASTHFGGQETQYF
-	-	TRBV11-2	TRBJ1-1	TGTGCCAGCAGCTTAGACGCCTGGGGGGGTGGCACTGAAGCTTTCTTT	CASSLDAWGGGTEAFF
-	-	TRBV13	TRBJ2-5	TGTGCCAGCAGCCACGGGGCGGGGTTTAGGAAGACCCAGTACTTC	CASSHGAGFRKTQYF
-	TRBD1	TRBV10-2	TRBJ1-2	TGCGCCAGCGGCTGGGACAGGGAACATGGCTACACCTTC	CASGWDREHGYTF
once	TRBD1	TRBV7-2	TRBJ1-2	TGTGCCAGCAGCAAGGGACAGGGGTATGGCTACACCTTC	CASSKGQGYGYTF
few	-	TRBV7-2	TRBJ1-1	TGTGCCAGCAGCTTTGCAGGGGATTCGGGCACTGAAGCTTTCTTT	CASSFAGDSGTEAFF
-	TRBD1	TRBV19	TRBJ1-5	TGTGCCAGTAGTGGCAGACAGGGGGCTAGTCAGCCCCAGCATTTT	CASSGRQGASQPQHF
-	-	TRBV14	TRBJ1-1	TGTGCCAGCAGCCACGATACCGGACTAGGGTCTGAAGCTTTCTTT	CASSHDTGLGSEAFF
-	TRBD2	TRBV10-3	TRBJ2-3	TGTGCCATCAGGAACGGGGGGGCAGATACGCAGTATTTT	CAIRNGGADTQYF
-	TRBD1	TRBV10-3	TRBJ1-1	TGTGCCATCAGTTTACAGGGGCCAGGTGACACTGAAGCTTTCTTT	CAISLQGPGDTEAFF
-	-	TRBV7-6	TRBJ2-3	TGTGCCAGCAGCTTAGGTAGTGCAGGGTTCGCAGATACGCAGTATTTT	CASSLGSAGFADTQYF
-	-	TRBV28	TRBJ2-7	TGTGCCAGCAGCAGCGGACTGCCTCCCTACGAGCAGTACTTC	CASSSGLPPYEQYF
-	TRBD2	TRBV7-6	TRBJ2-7	TGTGCCAGCAGCCCCCGGTATAGCGGGCGGCAAACCTACGAGCAGTACTTC	CASSPRYSGRQTYEQYF
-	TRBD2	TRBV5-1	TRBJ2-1	TGCGCCAGCAGCTTCCCGGGGACTAGCGGGTCCAGCTCCTACAATGAGCAGTTCTTC	CASSFPGTSGSSSYNEQFF
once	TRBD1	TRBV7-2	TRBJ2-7	TGTGCCAGCAGCCCAATTACGCCGGGACAGGGATCCTACGAGCAGTACTTC	CASSPITPGQGSYEQYF
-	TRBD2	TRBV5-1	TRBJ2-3	TGCGCCAGCAGCACCCTTAGCGGGGGGGCACGAGATACGCAGTATTTT	CASSTLSGGARDTQYF
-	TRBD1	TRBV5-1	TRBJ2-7	TGCGCCAGCAGCTTCGAATCTCCGGGACAGGGGGCCTACGAGCAGTACTTC	CASSFESPGQGAYEQYF
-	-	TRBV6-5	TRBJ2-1	TGTGCCAGCAGTTCCATGACTAGTGGAGGCTACAATGAGCAGTTCTTC	CASSSMTSGGYNEQFF
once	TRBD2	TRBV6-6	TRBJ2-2	TGTGCCAGCAGAGCGATAGCGGGAGAAACCGGGGAGCTGTTTTTT	CASRAIAGETGELFF
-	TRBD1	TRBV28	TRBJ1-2	TGTGCCAGCAGTTTGGGGACAGGGGGCTATGGCTACACCTTC	CASSLGTGGYGYTF
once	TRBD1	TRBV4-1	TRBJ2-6	TGCGCCAGCAGCCAAGAACGTTTAGGACAGGGAGGTCCTGGGGCCAACGTCCTGACTTTC	CASSQERLGQGGPGANVLTF
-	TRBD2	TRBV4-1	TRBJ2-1	TGCGCCAGCAGCCTCCGACCCGGGACTAGCGGGTTGAATGAGCAGTTCTTC	CASSLRPGTSGLNEQFF
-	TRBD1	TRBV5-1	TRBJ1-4	TGCGCCAGCAGCCCGGGGACAGCAACTAATGAAAAACTGTTTTTT	CASSPGTATNEKLFF
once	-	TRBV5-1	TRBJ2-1	TGCGCCAGCAGCTCCACACCCGACGGACTAAGCTCCTACAATGAGCAGTTCTTC	CASSSTPDGLSSYNEQFF
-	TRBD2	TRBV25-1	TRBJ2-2	TGTGCCAGCAGTGTGGCGGGGGGGAACACCGGGGAGCTGTTTTTT	CASSVAGGNTGELFF
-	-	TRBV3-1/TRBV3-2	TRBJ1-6	TGTGCCAGCAGCCAAGGCGGTAGTTCACCCCTCCACTTT	CASSQGGSSPLHF
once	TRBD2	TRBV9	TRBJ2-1	TGTGCCAGCAGTGATCAAAGCGGGGGGGCGGTGAATGAGCAGTTCTTC	CASSDQSGGAVNEQFF
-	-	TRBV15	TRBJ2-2	TGTGCCACCAGCAGTCTCGTTGTGTCCCGGGAGCTGTTTTTT	CATSSLVVSRELFF
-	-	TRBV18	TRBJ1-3	TGTGCCAGCTCACCAGCCGGAGTCTCTGGAAACACCATATATTTT	CASSPAGVSGNTIYF
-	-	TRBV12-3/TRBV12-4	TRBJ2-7	TGTGCCAGCAGTTTAGTGCCAGGCCCCGAGCAGTACTTC	CASSLVPGPEQYF
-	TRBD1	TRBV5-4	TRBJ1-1	TGTGCCAGCAGCCCCCGGGACAGGGTGGGAGTCACTGAAGCTTTCTTT	CASSPRDRVGVTEAFF
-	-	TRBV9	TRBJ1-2	TGTGCCAGCAGCGTAGAGGAGCGGGGCTATGGCTACACCTTC	CASSVEERGYGYTF
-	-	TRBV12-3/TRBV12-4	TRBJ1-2	TGTGCCAGCAGTACGAGGACAGTGGGTGGCTACACCTTC	CASSTRTVGGYTF
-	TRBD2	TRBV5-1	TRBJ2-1	TGCGCCAGCAGCCTCCTAGCGGGAGGGCCTAATGAGCAGTTCTTC	CASSLLAGGPNEQFF
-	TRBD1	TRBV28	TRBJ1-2	TGTGCCAGCAGTGTTGACAGGGGAGCTTCGTATTATGGCTACACCTTC	CASSVDRGASYYGYTF
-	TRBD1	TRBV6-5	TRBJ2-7	TGTGCCAGCCGTCTCCCGGGACAGGGATCCTACGAGCAGTACTTC	CASRLPGQGSYEQYF
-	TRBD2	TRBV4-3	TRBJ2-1	TGCGCCAGCAGCCGATACGGGACTAGCGGGACTTACAATGAGCAGTTCTTC	CASSRYGTSGTYNEQFF
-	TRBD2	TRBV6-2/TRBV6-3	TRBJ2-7	TGTGCCAGCAGTTACTCGGGGGCTAGCGGGTACTACGAGCAGTACTTC	CASSYSGASGYYEQYF
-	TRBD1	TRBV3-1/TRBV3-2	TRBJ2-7	TGTGCCAGCAGCCAGGGGACAGGGGGATACGAGCAGTACTTC	CASSQGTGGYEQYF